The 25 T cell receptor beta chains below all came from one sample that was sequenced in a study of T cell repertoires in cytomegalovirus infection. The antigens of these receptors remain unknown. TCRdb re-analysed the reads in MiXCR, keeping a single row per CDR3 protein. This sample has approximately 1,000,000 distinct CDR3 sequences; around 30% occur once, and the top ten carry around 15%. Sequencing used cultured CD8+ T cells from PBMCs, obtained from culture after CMV antigen stimulation. Source of these receptors: a human donor in good health (CMV status not recorded). Some clones in this sample may be carry-over from other donors' samples.

This clonotype was found a few times. The rearrangement uses TRBV24-1 and TRBJ2-3; 8 bases are a match to TRBD1. CDR1 is KGHDR and CDR2 is SFDVKD in the germline V gene. Trimming cost V 2 bases and J 1 base; bases outside gene matches: 4. This CDR3 comprises 16 residues. The CDR3 region is CATSDSKGQGTDTQYF. For the CDR3, the DNA is TGTGCCACCAGTGATTCCAAGGGACAGGGCACAGATACGCAGTATTTT.

Concerning this clonotype: It may be a read error: a sequence one base away is much more abundant. The V call is TRBV6-6, the J call TRBJ1-6; D might be TRBD1 (5 bases). Trimming shortened V by 6 bases and J by 7 bases, and 16 bases separated the two germline ends. The CDR3 extends over 15 amino acids. Germline CDR1 is MNHNY and CDR2 is SVGAGI (reference sequence). CDR3 bases: TGTGCCAGCAGCGCGACGGGGGATTGGAATTCACCCCTCCACTTT. Protein sequence: CASSATGDWNSPLHF.

In its sample, this clonotype was seen a few times. This chain links TRBV7-9 with TRBJ2-1, with TRBD1 identical over 7 bases. The CDR3 has 17 residues. The germline CDR1 and CDR2 sequences are SEHNR and FQNEAQ (reference sequence). The junction had 13 bases not matched to a gene; V was cut back by 5 bases and J by 3 bases. The CDR3 region is CASSGEGARYVYNEQFF. In DNA, the CDR3 is TGTGCCAGCAGCGGCGAGGGGGCGCGGTATGTCTACAATGAGCAGTTCTTC.

The chain recombines TRBV20-1 with TRBJ2-1; the match to TRBD2 covers 10 bases. The CDR3 is 15 amino acids. Germline CDR1 is DFQATT and CDR2 is SNEGSKA (reference sequence). Trimming removed 4 bases from V and 6 bases from J; junction bases left unmatched: 9. The CDR3, as DNA: TGCAGTGCTATCACTGACCAGCGGGGGGGCAATGAGCAGTTCTTC. Its translation: CSAITDQRGGNEQFF.

There are many counts of this clonotype. The V call is TRBV7-2, the J call TRBJ2-3; no definite D call. Germline values: CDR1 SGHTA, CDR2 FQGNSA. Between the trimmed V and J ends, which lost 0 bases and 4 bases, there was a span of 17 bases. This CDR3 has 17 residues. The CDR3 region has the DNA TGTGCCAGCAGCTTAGCAAAAAGGTCCGAATTCGCAGATACGCAGTATTTT. Amino acids: CASSLAKRSEFADTQYF.

The chain is built from TRBV4-3 and TRBJ1-6; 9 bases map to TRBD1. Losses at the gene ends were 3 bases for V and 10 bases for J; bases not matched to a gene: 10. In germline, CDR1 is LGHNA, CDR2 YSLEER. This CDR3 has 16 residues. CDR3 residues: CASSHSGTGKGSPLHF. The CDR3 DNA reads TGCGCCAGCAGCCACTCCGGGACAGGGAAGGGGTCACCCCTCCACTTT.

This clonotype was seen a handful of times. The rearrangement uses TRBV12-3 or TRBV12-4 and TRBJ2-2; 7 bases are shared with TRBD1. The V segment lost 8 bases and the J segment 4 bases; nucleotides outside the gene matches: 7. The CDR3 is 14 residues long. DNA for the CDR3: TGTGCCAGCCTAGGGACAGTCGGCACCGGGGAGCTGTTTTTT. Amino acid sequence: CASLGTVGTGELFF.

Comment on this clonotype: One end of the junction fails to match germline, which may point to a read error. CDR3 coding DNA: TGTGCCAGCAGTTACGTGGTTTCATCCGATACGCTGTATTTT. Translating gives CASSYVVSSDTLYF. The genes are TRBV6-2 or TRBV6-3 and TRBJ2-3; no firm D call. CDR1 is MNHEY and CDR2 is SVGEGT in the germline V gene. The CDR3 contains 14 residues.

V usage is TRBV10-3 and J usage is TRBJ1-1; D is ambiguous. The CDR3 sequence is 14 residues long. Per the germline V gene, CDR1 is ENHRY and CDR2 is SYGVKD. Trimming removed 5 bases from V and 0 bases from J, with 10 bases in between. CDR3 amino acids: CAISRAGVNTEAFF. In nucleotides, the CDR3 is TGTGCCATCAGTCGAGCCGGTGTGAACACTGAAGCTTTCTTT.

In its sample, this clonotype was seen a few times. The chain couples TRBV11-2 to TRBJ2-3, with 8 bases fitting TRBD2. Germline-derived CDR1 and CDR2 are SGHAT and FQNNGV. CDR3 length: 15 amino acids. The junction had 9 bases not matched to a gene; V was cut back by 6 bases and J by 4 bases. CDR3 DNA sequence: TGTGCCAGCAGTATTTCCCAGGGACTAGCAGATACGCAGTATTTT. This sequence encodes CASSISQGLADTQYF.

This clonotype has a count of ten or more. The genes are TRBV13 and TRBJ2-7; D remains unclear. CDR1 is PRHDT, CDR2 FYEKMQ, per germline (reference sequence). V dropped 5 bases and J dropped 3 bases, with 17 bases sitting between them. The CDR3 is 15 amino acids. The CDR3 sequence is CASSRRARDFYEQYF. The DNA for the CDR3 is TGTGCCAGCAGCCGCCGGGCCAGAGACTTCTACGAGCAGTACTTC.

This clonotype has at least ten counts. In DNA, the CDR3 is TGTGCCAGCAGCTTGAATGGACTAGCGGGGGGGTACGAGCAGTACTTC. Translation: CASSLNGLAGGYEQYF. The chain combines TRBV7-2 with TRBJ2-7, with 15 bases matching TRBD2. Trimming cost V 3 bases and J 4 bases; bases outside gene matches: 4. This CDR3 contains 16 residues. The germline gives CDR1 SGHTA, CDR2 FQGNSA.

There are a few counts of this clonotype. The CDR3 bases are TGTGCCAGCAGTCCCTCCCTCGGACAGGTCTCATACGAGCAGTACTTC. Encoded protein: CASSPSLGQVSYEQYF. V and J are TRBV12-3 or TRBV12-4 and TRBJ2-7; 7 positions match TRBD1. This CDR3 has 16 residues. V dropped 5 bases and J dropped 4; count of bases not matched to a gene: 14.

This clonotype was seen more than once but under ten times. The V call is TRBV6-1, the J call TRBJ1-2; no clear D gene. Germline V gene sequence: CDR1 MNHNS, CDR2 SASEGT. The CDR3 extends over 15 amino acids. V shed 2 bases and J shed 3 bases, with 13 bases lying between them. The CDR3 sequence: CASSESVGFYYGYTF. In DNA form, the CDR3 reads TGTGCCAGCAGTGAATCGGTAGGGTTTTACTATGGCTACACCTTC.

This clonotype was detected many times. The chain has TRBV5-1 and TRBJ2-3; D may match TRBD1 or TRBD2 (5 bases each). V shed 3 bases and J shed 0 bases, with 14 bases lying between them. The CDR3 covers 16 residues. CDR1 is SGHRS, CDR2 YFSETQ, per germline. CDR3 loop: CASSSPPGPSTDTQYF. DNA of the CDR3: TGCGCCAGCAGCTCTCCCCCGGGACCGAGCACAGATACGCAGTATTTT.

In its sample, this clonotype was seen a few times. Here the CDR3 reads CASSLQGQGHDGYTF. The DNA of the CDR3 is TGTGCCAGCAGCTTGCAGGGGCAGGGGCATGATGGCTACACCTTC. This chain connects TRBV5-4 to TRBJ1-2, with a possible D match to TRBD1 (6 bases). Germline assignment: CDR1 SGHNT and CDR2 YYREEE (reference sequence). CDR3 length: 15 amino acids. Trimming stripped 1 base from V and 6 bases from J, with 16 bases between. Looking up the rest from reference TRBV5-4 and TRBJ1-2 gives the full variable domain: ETGVTQSPTHLIKTRGQQVTLRCSSQSGHNTVSWYQQALGQGPQFIFQYYREEENGRGNFPPRFSGLQFPNYSSELNVNALELDDSALYLCASSLQGQGHDGYTFGSGTRLTVV.

The V call is TRBV7-4, the J call TRBJ1-2; D remains unclear. Germline V gene data show CDR1 as SGHVT and CDR2 as SQSDAQ. The CDR3 contains 13 residues. V was clipped by 3 bases and J by 8 bases, with 13 bases between them. The CDR3 DNA reads as TGTGCCAGCAGCTTCGAGACGGATTTGGGCTACACCTTC. Translated, it gives CASSFETDLGYTF.

This clonotype was counted at least ten times. This rearrangement joins TRBV7-2 to TRBJ1-3; D remains unclear. The CDR3 loop spans 14 amino acids. The V gene lost 1 base and the J gene lost 3 bases, with 7 bases spanning the gap. The germline V gene encodes CDR1 SGHTA and CDR2 FQGNSA. CDR3 DNA: TGTGCCAGCAGCTTAGGAGGGAATGGAAACACCATATATTTT. It codes for CASSLGGNGNTIYF.

This clonotype was observed a handful of times. The J gene is TRBJ2-5, the V gene TRBV11-1, with TRBD2 identical over 10 bases. This CDR3 has 16 residues. J gave up 6 bases and V 5 bases, and 12 bases lay outside the gene matches. Germline loops: CDR1 SGHAT, CDR2 FQDESV (reference sequence). CDR3 amino acids: CASSPPTSGETKTQYF. The DNA of the CDR3 is TGTGCCAGCAGCCCCCCCACTAGCGGGGAGACGAAGACCCAGTACTTC.

This clonotype was observed a few times. The chain recombines TRBV29-1 with TRBJ1-2; possibly TRBD1 for D (5 bases). The V and J ends lost 0 bases and 8 bases respectively, with 10 bases between them. This CDR3 is 12 amino acids long. The germline V gene encodes CDR1 SQVTM and CDR2 ANQGSEA. The CDR3 region is CSVEEQGPGYTF. DNA for the CDR3: TGCAGCGTTGAAGAGCAGGGTCCAGGCTACACCTTC.

There are many counts of this clonotype. The chain is built from TRBV7-9 and TRBJ2-3; unclear D gene. The CDR3 sequence is 16 residues long. The V gene lost 1 base and the J gene lost 0 bases, with 11 bases spanning the gap. CDR1 and CDR2 (germline): SEHNR, FQNEAQ (reference sequence). CDR3 DNA: TGTGCCAGCAGCTTAGTGGCCAGCCCTAGCACAGATACGCAGTATTTT. Encoded protein: CASSLVASPSTDTQYF.

The chain employs TRBV6-1 and TRBJ2-1, with a weak D call TRBD1 (6 bases). The CDR3 consists of 15 residues. Trimming left V 3 bases short and J 2 bases short, with 11 bases between. Looked up from germline, CDR1 is MNHNS and CDR2 is SASEGT. This CDR3 reads CASSETGLAYNEQFF. The DNA for the CDR3 is TGTGCCAGCAGTGAGACAGGATTGGCCTACAATGAGCAGTTCTTC.

This clonotype was observed many times. The gene calls are TRBV7-2 and TRBJ2-7, with a possible D match to TRBD2 (6 bases). This CDR3 is 15 amino acids long. Germline V gene lookup returns CDR1 SGHTA and CDR2 FQGNSA. V was clipped by 2 bases and J by 2 bases, with 13 bases between them. The CDR3: CASSLFGGLTYEQYF. The CDR3 DNA follows: TGTGCCAGCAGCTTATTTGGAGGGTTAACCTACGAGCAGTACTTC.

This clonotype occurred a few times. The CDR3 sequence: CASSQDRTGGPFGEKLFF. The CDR3 bases are TGCGCCAGCAGCCAAGACAGGACAGGGGGCCCGTTCGGTGAAAAACTGTTTTTT. The J gene is TRBJ1-4, the V gene TRBV4-1; 11 bases fit TRBD1. This CDR3 spans 18 amino acids. From germline, CDR1 is MGHRA and CDR2 YSYEKL. V was pared by 0 bases and J by 7 bases, with 10 bases of the junction left unmatched.

The chain carries TRBV10-3 and TRBJ2-7; 9 nucleotides align to TRBD1. Germline CDR1 reads ENHRY; CDR2 reads SYGVKD. V was pared by 4 bases and J by 6 bases, with 13 bases of the junction left unmatched. The CDR3 sequence is 16 residues long. In DNA, the CDR3 is TGTGCCATCAGTGGCCGAAACCGGGACAGGGCGGGCGAGCAGTACTTC. It specifies CAISGRNRDRAGEQYF.